This T cell receptor beta chain was captured by sequencing in a study of T cell responses to AZD1222 COVID-19 vaccine. Across the whole study: Combined were second doses at about 4 or about 12 weeks.

Regarding the study as a whole: In all cases, repertoires were sampled only after the peak T cell response. Only five or six AZD1222 recipients tested seropositive at baseline. White British donors predominated, females outnumbered males, and clonal diversity was possibly underestimated.

Sequenced by immunoSEQ multiplex PCR; TCRdb stores in-frame clones only, minus some. This repertoire shows about 110,000 clones, 87% found once; its top ten account for 4.5% to 5.5%. In the case of this clone: Its matching antigen is unknown.

The ends were cut back, 3 bases at V and 0 bases at J, with 12 bases in the middle. CDR1 and CDR2 from the germline V gene are LNHDA and SQIVND (reference sequence). The CDR3 sequence is 16 residues long. The sequencing here drew on peripheral blood, taken on day 0 of AZD1222 vaccination. The rearrangement uses TRBV19 and TRBJ2-1, with D unclear. The receptor was derived from an adult in good health. CDR3 region: CASSIDGLFSYNEQFF. CDR3 nucleotide sequence: TGTGCCAGTAGTATTGATGGGCTTTTCTCCTACAATGAGCAGTTCTTC.